The 22 T cell receptor beta chains listed next were all sequenced from one sample in a study of PD-1 blockade in mismatch repair-deficient tumors. Sequencing used immunoSEQ multiplex PCR; TCRdb keeps in-frame clones, though not all of them. The table has tens of thousands of clones, 81% seen once; the top ten hold roughly 2.6%. The sample in question was peripheral blood, obtained 12 weeks after starting pembrolizumab. The source is an adult with mismatch repair-deficient cancer.

The chain employs TRBV6-1 and TRBJ2-3, with TRBD2 matching 8 bases. This CDR3 has 17 amino acids. The germline CDR1 and CDR2 sequences are MNHNS and SASEGT. V lost 0 bases and J lost 1; bases outside the gene matches: 6. The CDR3 nucleotides read TGTGCCAGCAGTGAAGCTCCGGATAGCGGGGGCACAGATACGCAGTATTTT. This gives the protein CASSEAPDSGGTDTQYF.

The gene calls are TRBV18 and TRBJ2-7; D is possibly TRBD1 (5 bases). Trimming left V 3 bases short and J 1 base short, with 16 bases between. The CDR3 contains 16 residues. Looked up from germline, CDR1 is KGHSH and CDR2 is LQKENI. As DNA, the CDR3 is TGTGCCAGCTCACCGGTACAGGAAATAGCTTCCTACGAGCAGTACTTC. Protein sequence: CASSPVQEIASYEQYF.

The J gene is TRBJ1-4, the V gene TRBV9; 12 bases are shared with TRBD1. The CDR3 extends over 16 amino acids. Germline CDR1 reads SGDLS; CDR2 reads YYNGEE. J was trimmed by 6 bases and V by 4 bases; bases with no gene match: 7. The chain's CDR3 is CASSPGTGGSYEKLFF. The CDR3 DNA is TGTGCCAGCAGCCCAGGGACAGGGGGCTCATATGAAAAACTGTTTTTT. The full variable domain, completed using reference TRBV9 and TRBJ1-4, is DSGVTQTPKHLITATGQRVTLRCSPRSGDLSVYWYQQSLDQGLQFLIQYYNGEERAKGNILERFSAQQFPDLHSELNLSSLELGDSALYFCASSPGTGGSYEKLFFGSGTQLSVL.

On this clone itself: At the DNA level, this CDR3 is encoded by other sequences in the same sample as well. Here the CDR3 reads CASSSGSTNEKLFF. The CDR3 DNA sequence: TGTGCCAGCAGTTCAGGTTCAACTAATGAAAAACTGTTTTTT. The genes are TRBV28 and TRBJ1-4; D is undetermined. V was pared by 4 bases and J by 0 bases, with 6 bases between. The CDR3 runs to 14 residues. Per the germline V gene, CDR1 is MDHEN and CDR2 is SYDVKM.

This chain joins TRBV9 and TRBJ2-1, with D possibly being TRBD1 (5 bases). The germline gives CDR1 SGDLS, CDR2 YYNGEE. The CDR3 length is 16 residues. Trimming cost V 3 bases and J 2 bases, with 15 bases left between them. For the CDR3, the DNA is TGTGCCAGCAGCGCAGGTGGGGCAGCCGCCTACAATGAGCAGTTCTTC. Encoded protein: CASSAGGAAAYNEQFF.

V usage is TRBV28 and J usage is TRBJ2-5; 10 nucleotides line up with TRBD2. Germline V lookup: CDR1 MDHEN, CDR2 SYDVKM. The CDR3 has 17 residues. The V and J ends lost 1 base and 4 bases, in that order; junction bases with no gene match: 9. The CDR3, as DNA: TGTGCCAGCAGTTTATCTGGGCTAGCGGGAGATCTAGAGACCCAGTACTTC. This sequence encodes CASSLSGLAGDLETQYF.

The CDR3 nucleotides read TGTGCCAGCAGCCTTTCCGGGACCGAGAATTCACCCCTCCACTTT. This translates into CASSLSGTENSPLHF. This chain joins TRBV7-9 and TRBJ1-6, with D perhaps matching TRBD1 (5 bases). This CDR3 has 15 amino acids. V was shortened by 5 bases and J by 7 bases, with 15 bases between the two germline ends. Germline V gene lookup returns CDR1 SEHNR and CDR2 FQNEAQ (reference sequence).

The J gene is TRBJ2-3, the V gene TRBV11-2; 8 nucleotides line up with TRBD1. V shed 5 bases, J shed 5 bases, and the junction held 9 bases outside the gene matches. Germline V gene lookup returns CDR1 SGHAT and CDR2 FQNNGV. The CDR3 consists of 15 residues. For the CDR3, the DNA is TGTGCCAGCAGCCCAGGGGGCAGGGTACTAGATACGCAGTATTTT. This encodes CASSPGGRVLDTQYF.

This clone has only one observation. The rearrangement uses TRBV18 and TRBJ2-6, with D perhaps matching TRBD1 (6 bases). The CDR3 is 15 residues long. CDR1 and CDR2 from the germline V gene are KGHSH and LQKENI. V was cut by 6 bases and J by 0 bases, with 9 bases left in between. The CDR3 region has the DNA TGTGCCAGCTCTGACAGGAACTCTGGGGCCAACGTCCTGACTTTC. This translates into CASSDRNSGANVLTF.

A single count supports this clone. This chain joins TRBV10-3 and TRBJ1-3, with a possible D match to TRBD1 (5 bases). This CDR3 is built from 15 residues. Germline CDR1 ENHRY, CDR2 SYGVKD. V lost 3 bases and J 0 bases, leaving 9 bases between the germline ends. CDR3 protein: CAISEQASSGNTIYF. CDR3 coding DNA: TGTGCCATCAGTGAACAGGCCTCCTCTGGAAACACCATATATTTT.

The V call is TRBV7-9, the J call TRBJ2-7; TRBD2 matches at 7 bases. Germline V gene data show CDR1 as SEHNR and CDR2 as FQNEAQ (reference sequence). The CDR3 sequence is 15 residues long. With 0 bases clipped from V and 5 bases from J, the junction kept 7 bases outside the gene matches. This CDR3 reads CASSLAGSGLHEQYF. DNA for the CDR3: TGTGCCAGCAGCTTAGCCGGTAGCGGGCTCCACGAGCAGTACTTC.

This clone was recorded a few times. The chain recombines TRBV2 with TRBJ1-2, with D possibly being TRBD1 (6 bases). CDR3 length equals 14 residues. The germline CDR1 and CDR2 sequences are SNHLY and FYNNEI. With 4 bases removed from V and 2 bases from J, the gap between germline ends came to 11 bases. CDR3 in DNA: TGTGCCAGCAGTGTCGGGACATCCAACTATGGCTACACCTTC. Translation gives CASSVGTSNYGYTF.

The chain recombines TRBV7-9 with TRBJ1-1; D gene uncertain. The CDR3 contains 11 residues. The V end was cut by 3 bases, the J end by 8 bases, with 7 bases between. Germline CDR1 is SEHNR and CDR2 is FQNEAQ (reference sequence). CDR3 residues: CASSFVEEAFF. The CDR3 nucleotides are TGTGCCAGCAGCTTCGTGGAGGAAGCTTTCTTT.

This chain uses TRBV30 with TRBJ1-4; TRBD1 agrees at 10 bases. This CDR3 region has 15 residues. Trimming cost V 1 base and J 8 bases; bases outside gene matches: 7. The germline V gene encodes CDR1 GTSNPN and CDR2 SVGIG (reference sequence). The DNA for the CDR3 is TGTGCCTGGAGTGGGCCGGGACAGGGGAGCGAAAAACTGTTTTTT. Protein sequence: CAWSGPGQGSEKLFF.

V gene TRBV7-9 combines with J gene TRBJ2-3; 9 nucleotides align to TRBD2. V lost 0 bases to trimming and J lost 4 bases; unmatched junction nucleotides: 2. The CDR3 is 15 residues long. Germline values: CDR1 SEHNR, CDR2 FQNEAQ (reference sequence). CDR3 region: CASSLASGSSDTQYF. The CDR3 bases are TGTGCCAGCAGCTTAGCTAGCGGGAGTTCAGATACGCAGTATTTT.

This chain uses TRBV14 with TRBJ2-2; D is unclear. The germline V and J ends were trimmed by 3 bases and 6 bases, with 5 bases remaining between them. The CDR3 covers 12 residues. The germline CDR1 and CDR2 sequences are SGHDN and FVKESK. CDR3 amino acids: CASSHSSGELFF. The CDR3 DNA sequence: TGTGCCAGCAGCCACTCCTCCGGGGAGCTGTTTTTT.

V is TRBV5-4 and J is TRBJ1-1; TRBD1 matches 7 bases. J was trimmed by 4 bases and V by 3 bases; bases with no gene match: 12. Germline lookup yields CDR1 SGHNT and CDR2 YYREEE (reference sequence). The CDR3 covers 16 residues. The CDR3: CASSSRGRIDPTEAFF. CDR3 DNA: TGTGCCAGCAGCTCAAGGGGGCGTATAGATCCCACTGAAGCTTTCTTT.

This chain joins TRBV19 and TRBJ2-1; D gene ambiguous. The CDR3 has 15 amino acids. The V gene's germline CDR1 is LNHDA and CDR2 SQIVND (reference sequence). With 6 bases removed from V and 0 bases from J, the gap between germline ends came to 12 bases. The CDR3 DNA sequence: TGTGCCAGTAGACGGGCCACACACTCCTACAATGAGCAGTTCTTC. Translation gives CASRRATHSYNEQFF.

The chain recombines TRBV10-1 with TRBJ2-5; perhaps TRBD2 as D (6 bases). The germline V gene encodes CDR1 WNHNN and CDR2 SYGVQD (reference sequence). This CDR3 is 13 amino acids long. Between the trimmed V and J ends, which lost 4 bases and 1 base, there was a span of 7 bases. This chain's CDR3 is CASSGDFQETQYF. DNA of the CDR3: TGCGCCAGCAGTGGGGACTTCCAAGAGACCCAGTACTTC.

The CDR3 here is CASSLSYEQYF. DNA for the CDR3: TGTGCCAGCAGTCTCTCCTACGAGCAGTACTTC. The rearrangement links TRBV27 to TRBJ2-7; D not certain. This CDR3 region has 11 residues. Germline V gene sequence: CDR1 MNHEY, CDR2 SMNVEV (reference sequence). V lost 5 bases and J lost 0, with 2 bases in between.

The chain has TRBV6-1 and TRBJ1-4; perhaps TRBD1 as D (5 bases). The V end lost 2 bases, the J end lost 9 bases, and 13 bases lay between the germline ends. Looked up from germline, CDR1 is MNHNS and CDR2 is SASEGT. The CDR3 has 14 amino acids. This CDR3 reads CASSEIEGEKKLFF. CDR3 sequence (DNA): TGTGCCAGCAGTGAAATAGAAGGGGAGAAAAAACTGTTTTTT.

This clone came up once. CDR3 amino acids: CASRGDRGGTEAFF. The CDR3, as DNA: TGTGCCAGTAGGGGGGACAGGGGTGGCACTGAAGCTTTCTTT. The chain joins TRBV19 to TRBJ1-1, with 10 nucleotides matching TRBD1. This CDR3 has 14 amino acids. Germline V gene data show CDR1 as LNHDA and CDR2 as SQIVND (reference sequence). The junction had 5 bases not matched to a gene; V was cut back by 6 bases and J by 4 bases.